This T cell receptor beta chain was observed in a study of blood T cells in healthy people across ages. The study, taken as a whole, reports: Fewer expanded clones and more diversity marked long-lived versus aged donors.

V dropped 0 bases and J dropped 4; count of bases not matched to a gene: 6. The CDR3 covers 15 residues. The germline CDR1 and CDR2 sequences are SGDLS and YYNGEE. A second PCR, run for about 7 to 11 cycles, used a sample-barcoded 5' primer plus a J-beta primer mix. MiXCR, run by TCRdb on the 5' RACE reads, gives a single entry per CDR3 protein. The sample comprises about 670,000 distinct CDR3 sequences, approximately 52% of which are singletons, and roughly 14% rests with the top ten. Details on this clonotype: Its antigen is not known.

The sequence was collected from a woman at least 80 years old in good health. Source material: blood. The chain employs TRBV9 and TRBJ2-7; 8 bases line up with TRBD2. The CDR3 sequence: CASSVGSGGGYEQYF. The CDR3, as DNA: TGTGCCAGCAGCGTAGGGTCCGGCGGGGGGTACGAGCAGTACTTC.